A selection of T cell receptor beta chains follows, all from one sample in a study of low-dose radiotherapy and immunotherapy resistance in tumors. Each CDR3 protein is one row after TCRdb ran MiXCR on the reads. The sample carries approximately 30,000 distinct CDR3 sequences, around 54% recorded once. The sequences come from PBMCs, collected after low-dose radiotherapy plus immunotherapy. All receptors come from a male donor with gallbladder cancer. Both conserved end residues are part of each CDR3. The D gene is left open where the match is weak.

TRBJ2-1	TRBV13	TRBD1	CARGGTGVGNEQFF
TRBJ2-5	TRBV27	TRBD2	CASSRLAGAVAETQYF
TRBJ2-2	TRBV5-8	-	CASSLPRGRAGELFF
TRBJ2-1	TRBV5-1	-	CASSLWQGNNEQFF
TRBJ2-7	TRBV9	TRBD1	CASTPGQGGREQYF
TRBJ2-7	TRBV27	-	CASSFEDSGFYEQYF
TRBJ2-1	TRBV7-3	TRBD2	CASSLTASGIGEQFF
TRBJ2-7	TRBV28	-	CASSPTWGPGYEQYF
TRBJ1-1	TRBV5-1	-	CASSPEQENTEAFF
TRBJ1-2	TRBV6-1	TRBD1	CAISPGQGNYGYTF
TRBJ2-5	TRBV6-1	TRBD2	CASSLRLAGGPSEETQYF
TRBJ1-6	TRBV9	-	CASSARTDNSPLHF
TRBJ2-7	TRBV9	TRBD2	CASSVQAGEFNEQYF
TRBJ1-2	TRBV7-9	TRBD1	CASTASGTGNGYTF
TRBJ1-5	TRBV29-1	-	CYDQEDQPQHF